This TCR beta chain came from a study of a mutant IDH1 vaccine in newly diagnosed glioma. Looking at the study overall: Patients received vaccination from 4-6 weeks after radiotherapy alone, or with temozolomide cycles. Receipt of radiotherapy, temozolomide, or both preceded the study, and most received both.

Assay: immunoSEQ multiplex PCR; the TCRdb copy retains only in-frame clones and omits some. The table includes 35,000 to 50,000 clones, approximately 90% detected once. Indicated time point: week 23, last vaccination. Topical imiquimod accompanied each vaccine dose, which consisted of 300 ug of mutant IDH1 20-mer peptide. The donors' diagnosis was new WHO grade 3 or 4 astrocytoma that was IDH1-mutant and ATRX-lost. Germline trimming cut 4 bases from V and 4 bases from J; bases unmatched to any gene: 6. Germline CDR1 reads SGHRS; CDR2 reads YFSETQ. This CDR3 has 16 residues. To note about this clone: Its specificity is unknown.

The rearrangement uses TRBV5-1 and TRBJ2-5; 14 bases are a match to TRBD2. The TCR was taken from a man between 45 and 60 years old with glioma. Material: PBMCs, obtained from a glioma patient whose treatment included an IDH1 peptide vaccine. CDR3 DNA: TGCGCCAGCAGCCCGGGACTAGCGGGAGTCGGAGAGACCCAGTACTTC. It is translated as CASSPGLAGVGETQYF. Supplemented by reference TRBV5-1 and TRBJ2-5, the full variable domain reads KAGVTQTPRYLIKTRGQQVTLSCSPISGHRSVSWYQQTPGQGLQFLFEYFSETQRNKGNFPGRFSGRQFSNSRSEMNVSTLELGDSALYLCASSPGLAGVGETQYFGPGTRLLVL.